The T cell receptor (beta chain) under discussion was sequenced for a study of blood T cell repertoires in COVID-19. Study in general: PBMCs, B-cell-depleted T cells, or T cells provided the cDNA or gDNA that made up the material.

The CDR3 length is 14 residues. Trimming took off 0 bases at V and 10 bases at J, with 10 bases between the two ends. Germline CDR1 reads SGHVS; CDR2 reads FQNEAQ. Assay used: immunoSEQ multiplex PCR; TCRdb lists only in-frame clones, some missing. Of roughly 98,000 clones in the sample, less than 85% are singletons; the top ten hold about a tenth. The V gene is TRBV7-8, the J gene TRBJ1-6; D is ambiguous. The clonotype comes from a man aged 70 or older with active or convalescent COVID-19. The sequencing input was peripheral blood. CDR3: CASSLASRFSPLHF. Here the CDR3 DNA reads TGTGCCAGCAGCTTAGCATCCCGGTTCTCACCCCTCCACTTT.